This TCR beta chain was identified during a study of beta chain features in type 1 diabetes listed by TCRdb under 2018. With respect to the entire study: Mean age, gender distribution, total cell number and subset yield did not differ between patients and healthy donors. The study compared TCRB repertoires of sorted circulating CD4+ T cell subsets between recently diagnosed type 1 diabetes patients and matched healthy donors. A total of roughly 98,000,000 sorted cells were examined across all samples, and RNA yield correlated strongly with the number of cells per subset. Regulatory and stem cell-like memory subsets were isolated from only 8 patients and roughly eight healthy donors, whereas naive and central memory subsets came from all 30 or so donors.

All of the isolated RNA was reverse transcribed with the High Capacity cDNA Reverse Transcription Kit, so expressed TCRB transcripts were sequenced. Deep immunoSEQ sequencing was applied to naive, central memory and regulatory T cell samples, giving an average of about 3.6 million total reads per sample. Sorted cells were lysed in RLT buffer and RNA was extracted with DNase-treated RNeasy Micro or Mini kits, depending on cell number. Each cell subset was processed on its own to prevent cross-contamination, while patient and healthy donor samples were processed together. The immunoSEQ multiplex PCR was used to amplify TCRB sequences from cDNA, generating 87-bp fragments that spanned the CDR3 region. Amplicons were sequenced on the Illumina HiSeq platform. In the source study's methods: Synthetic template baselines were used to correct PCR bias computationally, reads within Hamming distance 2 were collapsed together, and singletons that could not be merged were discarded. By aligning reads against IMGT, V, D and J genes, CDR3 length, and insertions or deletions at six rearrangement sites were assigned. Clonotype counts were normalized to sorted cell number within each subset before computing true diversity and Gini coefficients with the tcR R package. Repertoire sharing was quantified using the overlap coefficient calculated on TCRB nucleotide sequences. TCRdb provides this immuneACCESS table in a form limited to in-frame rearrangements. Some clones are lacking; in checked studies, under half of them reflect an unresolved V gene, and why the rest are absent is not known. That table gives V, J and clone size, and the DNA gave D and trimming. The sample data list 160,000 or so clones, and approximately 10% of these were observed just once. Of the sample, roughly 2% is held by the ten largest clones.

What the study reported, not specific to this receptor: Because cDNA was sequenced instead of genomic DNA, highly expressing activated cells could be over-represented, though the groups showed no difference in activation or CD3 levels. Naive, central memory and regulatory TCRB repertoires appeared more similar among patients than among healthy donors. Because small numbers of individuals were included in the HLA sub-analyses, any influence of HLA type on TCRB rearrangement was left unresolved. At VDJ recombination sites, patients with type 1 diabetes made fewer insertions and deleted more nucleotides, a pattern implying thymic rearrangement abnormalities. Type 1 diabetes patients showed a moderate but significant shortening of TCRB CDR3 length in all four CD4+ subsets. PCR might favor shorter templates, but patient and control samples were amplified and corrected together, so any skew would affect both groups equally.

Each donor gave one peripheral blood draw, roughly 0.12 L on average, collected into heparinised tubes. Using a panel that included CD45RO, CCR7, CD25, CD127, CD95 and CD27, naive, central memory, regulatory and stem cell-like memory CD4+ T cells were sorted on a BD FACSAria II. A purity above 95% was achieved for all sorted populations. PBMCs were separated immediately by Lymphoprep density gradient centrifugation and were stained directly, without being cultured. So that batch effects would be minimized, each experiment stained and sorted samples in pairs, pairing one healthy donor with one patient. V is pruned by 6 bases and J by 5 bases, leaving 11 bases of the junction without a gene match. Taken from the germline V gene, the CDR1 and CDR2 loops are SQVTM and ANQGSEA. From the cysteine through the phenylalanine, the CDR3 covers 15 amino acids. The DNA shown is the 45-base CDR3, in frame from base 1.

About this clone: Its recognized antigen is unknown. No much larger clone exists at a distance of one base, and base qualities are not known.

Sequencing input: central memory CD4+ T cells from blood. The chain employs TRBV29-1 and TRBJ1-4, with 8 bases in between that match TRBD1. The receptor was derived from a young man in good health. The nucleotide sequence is TGCAGCGTCTACTCACTCGACAGGGGAAATGAAAAACTGTTTTTT. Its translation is CSVYSLDRGNEKLFF.